These 30 T cell receptor beta chains were all obtained from the same sample, sequenced in a study of shared clonotypes between healthy human individuals (dated by TCRdb to about 2020). Libraries came from the immunoSEQ multiplex PCR assay. Held by TCRdb, this immuneACCESS table contains in-frame sequences only and omits some clones. Under half of the omission traces to an unresolved V gene where checked; the cause of the rest is unknown. The sample profile shows fewer than 650,000 clones; over 60% of them were found once. The ten largest clones add up to over 10% of the sample. Input material: PBMCs. These receptors came from a woman aged 40 to 50 in good health. Some clones in this sample may be carry-over from other donors' samples.

The chain recombines TRBV4-2 with TRBJ1-1, with a possible D match to TRBD1 (6 bases). The CDR3 contains 18 residues. Trimming removed 0 bases at V and 5 bases at J, with 22 bases between. The germline CDR1 and CDR2 sequences are LGHNA and YNFKEQ. As DNA, the CDR3 is TGTGCCAGCAGCCAAGATTTTTGGGAGGTTACAGGGAGGACTGAAGCTTTCTTT. Translating gives CASSQDFWEVTGRTEAFF.

The sample holds a few counts of this clone. CDR3 sequence reads: CAIRPDYSGNTIYF. The DNA for the CDR3 is TGTGCCATCAGGCCGGATTACTCTGGAAACACCATATATTTT. The chain joins TRBV10-3 to TRBJ1-3; D is unresolved. The CDR3 runs to 14 residues. The V end was cut by 6 bases, the J end by 0 bases, with 9 bases between. CDR1 and CDR2 (germline): ENHRY, SYGVKD.

The chain joins TRBV19 to TRBJ1-2; D is ambiguous. V was cut by 3 bases and J by 7 bases, with 6 bases left in between. The germline V gene has CDR1 LNHDA and CDR2 SQIVND (reference sequence). This CDR3 has 11 residues. The CDR3 here is CASSIGSGYTF. In DNA form, the CDR3 reads TGTGCCAGTAGTATTGGAAGTGGCTACACCTTC.

The J gene is TRBJ2-3, the V gene TRBV4-1; D might be TRBD2 (5 bases). V dropped 0 bases and J dropped 2 bases, with 15 bases sitting between them. The CDR3 totals 17 residues. Germline values: CDR1 MGHRA, CDR2 YSYEKL. DNA for the CDR3: TGCGCCAGCAGCCAAGATAGGGCGGGTAAGAACACAGATACGCAGTATTTT. Protein product: CASSQDRAGKNTDTQYF.

This chain uses TRBV15 with TRBJ1-5, with D unclear. The germline gives CDR1 LNHNV, CDR2 YYDKDF (reference sequence). The CDR3 is made up of 13 amino acids. CDR3 sequence: CETRGCGNQPQHF. The CDR3 DNA sequence: TGTGAAACGCGGGGATGTGGCAATCAGCCCCAGCATTTT.

A single count supports this clone. The identical CDR3 is also encoded by other nucleotide sequences in the sample. The genes are TRBV30 and TRBJ1-2; D gene uncertain. The CDR3 runs 12 residues. V dropped 1 base and J dropped 2 bases, with 5 bases sitting between them. Germline V gene sequence: CDR1 GTSNPN, CDR2 SVGIG (reference sequence). The CDR3 DNA follows: TGTGCCTGGAGTGCCGTGAACTATGGCTACACCTTC. Translation gives CAWSAVNYGYTF.

This sequence joins TRBV6-1 and TRBJ1-5; 7 nucleotides line up with TRBD1. Per the germline V gene, CDR1 is MNHNS and CDR2 is SASEGT. With V trimmed by 2 bases and J by 7 bases, 11 bases remained unmatched. This CDR3 is built from 16 residues. The CDR3 here is CASSERPTGSVQPQHF. Written as DNA, the CDR3 is TGTGCCAGCAGTGAACGGCCGACAGGGTCCGTCCAGCCCCAGCATTTT.

This chain links TRBV5-1 with TRBJ2-2; D gene ambiguous. CDR1 and CDR2 from the germline V gene are SGHRS and YFSETQ. Trimming stripped 4 bases from V and 6 bases from J, with 10 bases between. The CDR3 sequence is 13 residues long. As DNA, the CDR3 is TGCGCCAGCAGCCTCCAAGGAGCCGGGGAGCTGTTTTTT. Its translation is CASSLQGAGELFF.

The rearrangement links TRBV7-3 to TRBJ2-1; TRBD2 aligns across 8 bases. CDR1 and CDR2 (germline): SGHTA, FQGTGA. This CDR3 region has 15 residues. The V and J ends lost 0 bases and 9 bases, in that order; junction bases with no gene match: 7. Here the CDR3 reads CASSLTATSEGEQFF. The CDR3 bases are TGTGCCAGCAGCTTAACCGCGACTAGCGAAGGTGAGCAGTTCTTC.

In its sample, this clone was seen a few times. V usage is TRBV6-6 and J usage is TRBJ2-7; D remains ambiguous. Germline V gene lookup returns CDR1 MNHNY and CDR2 SVGAGI (reference sequence). The CDR3 covers 15 residues. V lost 5 bases to trimming and J lost 3 bases, with 17 bases between them. This CDR3 reads CASSTPNQPGYEQYF. Here the CDR3 DNA reads TGTGCCAGCAGTACTCCTAACCAGCCGGGCTACGAGCAGTACTTC.

This clone was found once. This chain connects TRBV7-9 to TRBJ2-3; 9 nucleotides agree with TRBD2. This CDR3 region has 17 residues. Germline V gives CDR1 SEHNR, CDR2 FQNEAQ (reference sequence). Germline trimming cut 4 bases from V and 4 bases from J; bases unmatched to any gene: 12. The CDR3 coding sequence is TGTGCCAGCAGCTCGCGGGGGGGTAGCGGGAGCTCAGATACGCAGTATTTT. Its translation: CASSSRGGSGSSDTQYF. Combining the CDR3 with reference TRBV7-9 and TRBJ2-3 gives the whole variable domain DTGVSQNPRHKITKRGQNVTFRCDPISEHNRLYWYRQTLGQGPEFLTYFQNEAQLEKSRLLSDRFSAERPKGSFSTLEIQRTEQGDSAMYLCASSSRGGSGSSDTQYFGPGTRLTVL.

The genes are TRBV11-2 and TRBJ2-1; 13 nucleotides line up with TRBD2. Germline V lookup: CDR1 SGHAT, CDR2 FQNNGV. This CDR3 comprises 18 residues. With V trimmed by 1 base and J by 7 bases, 10 bases remained unmatched. Written as DNA, the CDR3 is TGTGCCAGCAGCTTAGTCGCTACTAGCGGGAGGGGGGGGAATGAGCAGTTCTTC. Its protein is CASSLVATSGRGGNEQFF. The entire variable domain, with the rest obtained from reference TRBV11-2 and TRBJ2-1, is as follows: EAGVAQSPRYKIIEKRQSVAFWCNPISGHATLYWYQQILGQGPKLLIQFQNNGVVDDSQLPKDRFSAERLKGVDSTLKIQPAKLEDSAVYLCASSLVATSGRGGNEQFFGPGTRLTVL.

Remarks on this clone: The likely explanation is a read error, given a far larger clone one base away. The rearrangement links TRBV19 to TRBJ1-1, with D unclear. Germline CDR1 reads LNHDA; CDR2 reads SQIVND (reference sequence). The CDR3 sequence is 13 residues long. The CDR3 bases are TGTGCCGGTAGTGCAACAATGAACACTGAAGCTTTCTTT. Its protein is CAGSATMNTEAFF.

The gene calls are TRBV7-2 and TRBJ1-2; D might be TRBD1 (5 bases). The CDR3 covers 14 residues. The ends were cut back, 1 base at V and 5 bases at J, with 11 bases in the middle. The V gene's germline CDR1 is SGHTA and CDR2 FQGNSA. CDR3 DNA: TGTGCCAGCAGCTTAGAGTTGGGGCCATATGGCTACACCTTC. Amino acids: CASSLELGPYGYTF.

The V call is TRBV10-1, the J call TRBJ1-2; D unclear. Deletions cut 3 bases from V and 4 bases from J, with 6 bases between. The CDR3 extends over 12 amino acids. Germline V lookup: CDR1 WNHNN, CDR2 SYGVQD (reference sequence). In DNA form, the CDR3 reads TGCGCCAGCAGTGAAGGCAGCTATGGCTACACCTTC. Translated, it gives CASSEGSYGYTF.

The chain uses TRBV2 and TRBJ2-7; D gene unclear. This CDR3 comprises 14 residues. Germline assignment: CDR1 SNHLY and CDR2 FYNNEI. The V gene lost 4 bases and the J gene lost 4 bases, with 14 bases spanning the gap. The CDR3 protein is CASSVSYLRYEQYF. CDR3 in DNA: TGTGCCAGCAGTGTTTCCTATCTGAGGTACGAGCAGTACTTC.

The chain carries TRBV5-4 and TRBJ2-1; 12 nucleotides align to TRBD2. There are 19 residues in the CDR3. Germline-derived CDR1 and CDR2 are SGHNT and YYREEE (reference sequence). Trimming removed 3 bases from V and 7 bases from J; junction bases left unmatched: 17. This chain's CDR3 is CASSSDRGLAGGPGNEQFF. CDR3 coding DNA: TGTGCCAGCAGCTCGGACCGTGGGCTAGCGGGAGGGCCGGGGAATGAGCAGTTCTTC.

The chain carries TRBV27 and TRBJ1-2; TRBD1 matches 8 bases. CDR3 length equals 15 residues. After removal of 2 bases from V and 7 bases from J, the junction contained 9 bases not matched to a gene. CDR1 is MNHEY and CDR2 is SMNVEV in the germline V gene (reference sequence). The DNA for the CDR3 is TGTGCCAGCAGTTTAGCGGCCAGGGGGCCGGGTGGCTACACCTTC. Protein sequence: CASSLAARGPGGYTF.

The chain combines TRBV19 with TRBJ2-7; 10 positions agree with TRBD1. Unmatched junction bases numbered 4, after V lost 2 bases and J lost 3 bases. This CDR3 has 15 amino acids. CDR1 and CDR2 from the germline V gene are LNHDA and SQIVND (reference sequence). CDR3: CASSILGQGNYEQYF. In nucleotides, the CDR3 is TGTGCCAGTAGTATATTGGGACAGGGGAACTACGAGCAGTACTTC.

The genes are TRBV6-1 and TRBJ1-5, with 7 bases identical to TRBD1. V lost 0 bases, J lost 1 base, and 9 bases stayed unmatched. Per germline, CDR1 MNHNS and CDR2 SASEGT. This CDR3 is built from 18 residues. The CDR3 here is CASSEALQGGASNQPQHF. The CDR3, as DNA: TGTGCCAGCAGTGAAGCGCTTCAAGGGGGCGCGAGCAATCAGCCCCAGCATTTT.

V is TRBV6-1 and J is TRBJ2-1; 9 bases are a match to TRBD2. CDR3 length: 14 residues. Germline loops: CDR1 MNHNS, CDR2 SASEGT. Trimming took 7 bases from V and 2 from J; bases not matched to a gene: 3. The CDR3 DNA reads TGTGCCAGCAAGGCTAGCGGGACCTACAATGAGCAGTTCTTC. It codes for CASKASGTYNEQFF.

The chain combines TRBV5-1 with TRBJ2-2, with a tentative D call TRBD1 (6 bases). The germline CDR1 and CDR2 sequences are SGHRS and YFSETQ. Trimming removed 3 bases from V and 6 bases from J, with 15 bases in between. This CDR3 comprises 15 residues. The CDR3 here is CASSSQGVFAGELFF. The CDR3 region has the DNA TGCGCCAGCAGCTCACAGGGTGTGTTCGCCGGGGAGCTGTTTTTT. Full variable domain (missing parts from reference TRBV5-1 and TRBJ2-2): KAGVTQTPRYLIKTRGQQVTLSCSPISGHRSVSWYQQTPGQGLQFLFEYFSETQRNKGNFPGRFSGRQFSNSRSEMNVSTLELGDSALYLCASSSQGVFAGELFFGEGSRLTVL.

The chain has TRBV19 and TRBJ2-7, with unresolved D. Deletions cut 3 bases from V and 0 bases from J, with 12 bases between. This CDR3 spans 15 amino acids. Germline CDR1 reads LNHDA; CDR2 reads SQIVND (reference sequence). Written as DNA, the CDR3 is TGTGCCAGTAGTATCCATGTGGCCAGCTCCTACGAGCAGTACTTC. It encodes CASSIHVASSYEQYF. Full variable domain (missing parts from reference TRBV19 and TRBJ2-7): DGGITQSPKYLFRKEGQNVTLSCEQNLNHDAMYWYRQDPGQGLRLIYYSQIVNDFQKGDIAEGYSVSREKKESFPLTVTSAQKNPTAFYLCASSIHVASSYEQYFGPGTRLTVT.

A remark on this clone: The junction shows a germline mismatch at one end, possibly a read error. This chain uses TRBV7-7 with TRBJ2-5; D gene uncertain. Per the germline V gene, CDR1 is SSHAT and CDR2 is FNYEAQ (reference sequence). This CDR3 is 13 amino acids long. CDR3 DNA: TGTGCTAGCAGCTTAAACAGCCTTGCGACCCAGTACTTC. Amino acid sequence: CASSLNSLATQYF.

This clone occurred once. At one end the junction does not follow the germline gene, possibly because of a read error. This rearrangement joins TRBV4-2 to TRBJ2-1; D gene ambiguous. CDR3 length equals 17 residues. The germline gives CDR1 LGHNA, CDR2 YNFKEQ. CDR3 DNA sequence: TGTGCCAGTAGCCAAGGCGGCGCCTTGAGCTCCTACAATGAGCAGTTCTTC. Its protein is CASSQGGALSSYNEQFF.

The V gene is TRBV4-2, the J gene TRBJ2-7, with TRBD1 matching 10 bases. V shed 4 bases and J 2 bases; nucleotides not matched to a gene: 5. CDR1 is LGHNA, CDR2 YNFKEQ, per germline. The CDR3 is 15 residues long. This CDR3 is CASSPRDRGTYEQYF. In nucleotides, the CDR3 is TGTGCCAGCAGCCCCCGGGACAGGGGAACCTACGAGCAGTACTTC.

This clone was observed once. The J gene is TRBJ1-1, the V gene TRBV5-1; maybe TRBD1 (5 bases). CDR1 is SGHRS, CDR2 YFSETQ, per germline. The germline V and J ends were trimmed by 1 base and 4 bases, with 11 bases remaining between them. The CDR3 has 14 amino acids. This chain's CDR3 is CASSLRGESTEAFF. The DNA of the CDR3 is TGCGCCAGCAGCTTGCGGGGGGAGTCCACTGAAGCTTTCTTT.

V gene TRBV9 combines with J gene TRBJ2-2; D is perhaps TRBD1 or TRBD2 (5 bases each). The CDR3 length is 17 residues. Germline V gene lookup returns CDR1 SGDLS and CDR2 YYNGEE. Trimming removed 2 bases from V and 0 bases from J, with 14 bases in between. In DNA form, the CDR3 reads TGTGCCAGCAGCGTCCTCGGGACGGCTACGAACACCGGGGAGCTGTTTTTT. Amino acid sequence: CASSVLGTATNTGELFF.

The rearrangement joins TRBV6-5 to TRBJ1-5, with D uncertain. Trimming removed 10 bases at V and 2 bases at J, with 15 bases between. The CDR3 spans 14 residues. Germline lookup yields CDR1 MNHEY and CDR2 SVGAGI. The DNA for the CDR3 is TGTGCCACCTCGTTTGGGATGGGCAATCAGCCCCAGCATTTT. Its translation is CATSFGMGNQPQHF.

CDR3 region: CAWITRDREVETQYF. As DNA, the CDR3 is TGTGCCTGGATTACACGGGACAGGGAGGTGGAGACCCAGTACTTC. The chain uses TRBV30 and TRBJ2-5, with 9 bases identical to TRBD1. Germline V gene lookup returns CDR1 GTSNPN and CDR2 SVGIG (reference sequence). The CDR3 spans 15 residues. The V gene end was trimmed by 4 bases and the J gene end by 5 bases; junction bases not matched to a gene: 11. Filled out from reference TRBV30 and TRBJ2-5, the complete variable domain reads SQTIHQWPATLVQPVGSPLSLECTVEGTSNPNLYWYRQAAGRGLQLLFYSVGIGQISSEVPQNLSASRPQDRQFILSSKKLLLSDSGFYLCAWITRDREVETQYFGPGTRLLVL.